A single sample gave rise to the 17 T cell receptor beta chains below, sequenced in a study of monozygotic twins with inflammatory bowel disease. TCRdb processed the 5' RACE reads again and assigns one entry to each CDR3 protein, with no DNA. The table for this sample gives about 160,000 distinct CDR3 sequences. The sample consisted of blood. Receptors were obtained from a human donor with ulcerative colitis or Crohn's disease, or a healthy co-twin of an affected twin (not recorded which).

This rearrangement joins TRBV12-3 or TRBV12-4 to TRBJ1-2; TCRdb picks TRBD1, but there is no DNA to check that call. This CDR3 has 15 amino acids. Here the CDR3 reads CASSFTGGAGYGYTF.

V is TRBV12-3 or TRBV12-4 and J is TRBJ2-5; TCRdb indicates TRBD1, and absent DNA this call remains unverified. The CDR3 is 12 residues long. This CDR3 is CASSWTAETQYF.

This chain joins TRBV12-3 or TRBV12-4 and TRBJ2-7; as DNA is missing, the TRBD1 call by TCRdb cannot be tested. The length of the CDR3 is 15 residues. The CDR3 sequence: CASSLDTGTGNEQYF.

The chain combines TRBV20-1 with TRBJ2-3; TCRdb picks TRBD1, but there is no DNA to check that call. The CDR3 is 18 residues long. CDR1 is DFQATT and CDR2 is SNEGSKA in the germline V gene (reference sequence). The CDR3 spells CSASLTPGQGMRGDTQYF.

The chain has TRBV7-2 and TRBJ2-3; TCRdb proposes TRBD2, but this gene call is untestable without DNA. The CDR3 covers 17 residues. Germline V gene data show CDR1 as SGHTA and CDR2 as FQGNSA. This CDR3 reads CASSLAPLAGGEDTQYF.

The rearrangement joins TRBV7-7 to TRBJ2-5; TCRdb picks TRBD1, but there is no DNA to check that call. Germline V lookup: CDR1 SSHAT, CDR2 FNYEAQ (reference sequence). The CDR3 contains 15 residues. The CDR3: CASSKGGQGAETQYF.

V is TRBV15 and J is TRBJ1-4; the TCRdb D gene call, TRBD1, has no DNA to confirm it. Per germline, CDR1 LNHNV and CDR2 YYDKDF (reference sequence). This CDR3 contains 13 residues. The CDR3: CATAGTVGEKLFF.

V is TRBV3-1 and J is TRBJ1-2; the D gene TCRdb calls, TRBD1, cannot be checked with no DNA. Germline lookup yields CDR1 LGHDT and CDR2 YNNKEL (reference sequence). The CDR3 is made up of 15 amino acids. Here the CDR3 reads CASSQEPGSNYGYTF.

The J gene is TRBJ1-2, the V gene TRBV25-1. CDR1 and CDR2 (germline): MGHDK, SYGVNS. This CDR3 region has 14 residues. The CDR3 sequence: CASSDGGPFYGYTF.

CDR3 protein: CASSLATGGANVLTF. This chain links TRBV5-1 with TRBJ2-6. This CDR3 comprises 15 residues. Per germline, CDR1 SGHRS and CDR2 YFSETQ.

The chain uses TRBV7-2 and TRBJ2-3; TCRdb calls TRBD1, which cannot be checked without DNA. CDR3 length: 16 residues. Looked up from germline, CDR1 is SGHTA and CDR2 is FQGNSA. The CDR3 sequence: CASSLTEGGGTDTQYF.

V and J are TRBV20-1 and TRBJ2-1; TCRdb's D call, TRBD2, is unchecked because there is no DNA. CDR1 is DFQATT and CDR2 is SNEGSKA in the germline V gene (reference sequence). CDR3 length: 16 amino acids. CDR3 amino acids: CSAPGGLAGASNEQFF.

The chain joins TRBV20-1 to TRBJ2-5; TCRdb proposes TRBD2, but this gene call is untestable without DNA. The CDR3 runs 15 residues. The germline gives CDR1 DFQATT, CDR2 SNEGSKA (reference sequence). Here the CDR3 reads CSATSGRSLRETQYF.

The chain uses TRBV5-6 and TRBJ2-3; the TCRdb call, TRBD2, lacks DNA for checking. The V gene's germline CDR1 is SGHDT and CDR2 YYEEEE. The CDR3 has 17 amino acids. The CDR3 protein is CASSFGSGGAPADTQYF.

The rearrangement joins TRBV20-1 to TRBJ2-1. Germline V gene data show CDR1 as DFQATT and CDR2 as SNEGSKA (reference sequence). The CDR3 consists of 13 residues. The CDR3 loop is CSALTSSYNEQFF.

V usage is TRBV6-2 or TRBV6-3 and J usage is TRBJ2-3; without DNA, the TCRdb call of TRBD2 cannot be checked. This CDR3 contains 16 residues. Germline values: CDR1 MNHEY, CDR2 SVGEGT. CDR3 region: CASSYSAGGASDTQYF.

The rearrangement uses TRBV29-1 and TRBJ2-3; TCRdb reports TRBD1, a call that lacks DNA to check it against. This CDR3 comprises 14 residues. Germline V gene data show CDR1 as SQVTM and CDR2 as ANQGSEA. CDR3 protein: CSVRGAAGRDTQYF.